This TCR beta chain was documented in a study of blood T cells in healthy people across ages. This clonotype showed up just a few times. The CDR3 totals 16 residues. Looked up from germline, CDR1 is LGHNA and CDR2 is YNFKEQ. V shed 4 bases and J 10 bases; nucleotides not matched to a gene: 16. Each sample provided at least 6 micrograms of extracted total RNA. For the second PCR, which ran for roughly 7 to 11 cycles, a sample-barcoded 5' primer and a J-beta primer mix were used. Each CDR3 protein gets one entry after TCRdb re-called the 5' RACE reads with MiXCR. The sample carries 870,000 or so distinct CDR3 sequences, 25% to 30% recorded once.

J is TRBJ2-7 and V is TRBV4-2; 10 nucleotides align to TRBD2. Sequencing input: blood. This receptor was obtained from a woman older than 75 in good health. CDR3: CASSPRSGGAFEAQYF. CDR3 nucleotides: TGTGCCAGCAGCCCGAGGAGCGGGGGGGCATTTGAGGCCCAGTACTTC.